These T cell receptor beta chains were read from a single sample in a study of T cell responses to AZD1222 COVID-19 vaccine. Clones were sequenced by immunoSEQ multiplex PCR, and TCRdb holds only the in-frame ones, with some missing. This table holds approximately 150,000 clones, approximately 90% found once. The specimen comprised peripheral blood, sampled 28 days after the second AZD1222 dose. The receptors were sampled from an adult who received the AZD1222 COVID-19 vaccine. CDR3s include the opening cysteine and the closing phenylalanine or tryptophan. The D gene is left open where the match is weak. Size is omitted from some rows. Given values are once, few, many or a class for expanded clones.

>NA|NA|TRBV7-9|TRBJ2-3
TGTGCCAGCAGCTTAGGGCGGATAAGCACAGATACGCAGTATTTT
CASSLGRISTDTQYF
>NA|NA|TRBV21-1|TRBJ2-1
TGTGCCAGCAGCAAAGGGGGCGGGAGGGCCTACAATGAGCAGTTCTTC
CASSKGGGRAYNEQFF
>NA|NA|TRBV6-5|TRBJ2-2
TGTGCCAGCAGTTACGAGGGGACCGGGGAGCTGTTTTTT
CASSYEGTGELFF
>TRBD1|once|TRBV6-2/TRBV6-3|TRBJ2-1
TGTGCCAGCAGTAATCCGGGACAGGGTCCTTACAATGAGCAGTTCTTC
CASSNPGQGPYNEQFF
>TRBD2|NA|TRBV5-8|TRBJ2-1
TGTGCCAGCAGCTACCGGGGGGAAACCTACAATGAGCAGTTCTTC
CASSYRGETYNEQFF
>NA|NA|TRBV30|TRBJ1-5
TGTGCCTGGAGTCCCAGGGGTGGGCAGCCCCAGCATTTT
CAWSPRGGQPQHF
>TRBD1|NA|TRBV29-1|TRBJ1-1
TGCAGCGCCGGACAGGGGATGGACACTGAAGCTTTCTTT
CSAGQGMDTEAFF
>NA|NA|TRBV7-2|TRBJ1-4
TGTGCCAGCAGCTTAACACAGGGAGAAAAACTGTTTTTT
CASSLTQGEKLFF
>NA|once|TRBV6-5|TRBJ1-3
TGTGCCAGCAGGGGGTCCCCCGGAAACACCATATATTTT
CASRGSPGNTIYF
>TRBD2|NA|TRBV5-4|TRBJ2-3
TGTGCCAGCAGCCTGACTAGCGGGGGGCGGGGGCAGTATTTT
CASSLTSGGRGQYF
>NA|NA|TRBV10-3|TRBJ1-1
TGTGCCATCAGGGGGGGGAAGGGTTCGAACACTGAAGCTTTCTTT
CAIRGGKGSNTEAFF
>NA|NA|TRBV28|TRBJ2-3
TGTGCCAGTAAGTTAGGTGGGCCGACAGATACGCAGTATTTT
CASKLGGPTDTQYF
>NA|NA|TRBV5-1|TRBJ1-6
TGCGCCAGCAGCTTCGACCCAGAGAGAAGCTCCTATAATTCACCCCTCCACTTT
CASSFDPERSSYNSPLHF
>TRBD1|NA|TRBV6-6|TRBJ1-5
TGTGCCAGCGGCAGACAGGGACCAAAACAGCCCCAGCATTTT
CASGRQGPKQPQHF
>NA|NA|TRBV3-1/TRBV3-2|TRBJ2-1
TGTGCCAGCAGCCACCGTCAAGGCGGCAATGAGCAGTTCTTC
CASSHRQGGNEQFF
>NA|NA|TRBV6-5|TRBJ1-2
TGTGCCAGCAGTTACACGGGATCCTCCTCGTGGGGCTACACCTTC
CASSYTGSSSWGYTF
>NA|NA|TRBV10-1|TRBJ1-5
TGCGCCAGCAGCGGTCCCAGGCCTCAGCCCCAGCATTTT
CASSGPRPQPQHF
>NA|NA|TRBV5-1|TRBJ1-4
TGCGCCAGCAGCTTGATCGCCGCAACTAATGAAAAACTGTTTTTT
CASSLIAATNEKLFF
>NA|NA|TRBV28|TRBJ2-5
TGTGCCAGCAGGGGGGGTGGTGCCCAAGAGACCCAGTACTTC
CASRGGGAQETQYF
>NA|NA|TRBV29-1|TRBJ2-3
TGCAGCGTTCACCGGGACATTCGCACAGATACGCAGTATTTT
CSVHRDIRTDTQYF
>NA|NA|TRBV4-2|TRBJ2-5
TGTGCCAGCAGCCAAGGTCCGGACTTAGGGGAGACCCAGTACTTC
CASSQGPDLGETQYF
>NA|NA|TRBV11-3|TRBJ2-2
TGTGCCAGCAGCTTAGTTTGGAACACCGGGGAGCTGTTTTTT
CASSLVWNTGELFF
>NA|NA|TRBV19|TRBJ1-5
TGTGCCAGTAATCCGCGTCTGGGCAATCAGCCCCAGCATTTT
CASNPRLGNQPQHF
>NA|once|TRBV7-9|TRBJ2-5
TGTGCCAGCAGCTTAGGATCCGGGTCCCAAGAGACCCAGTACTTC
CASSLGSGSQETQYF
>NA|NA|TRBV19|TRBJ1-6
TGTGCCACCTCAGGAGCGGGAGGGCTTTCACCCCTCCACTTT
CATSGAGGLSPLHF
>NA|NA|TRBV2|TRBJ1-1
TGTGCCAGCAGGGCCCGGGACGGCATATCGAACACTGAAGCTTTCTTT
CASRARDGISNTEAFF
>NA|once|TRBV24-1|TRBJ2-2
TGTGCCACCAGTCTCCAAAGGGACACCGGGGAGCTGTTTTTT
CATSLQRDTGELFF
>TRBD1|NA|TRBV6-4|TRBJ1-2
TGTGCCAGCAGTGACACGGGACAGGCTCTTGATGGCTACACCTTC
CASSDTGQALDGYTF
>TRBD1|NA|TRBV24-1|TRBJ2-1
TGTGCCACCAGTGATGAGGGGGCGCGAGGGAATGAGCAGTTCTTC
CATSDEGARGNEQFF
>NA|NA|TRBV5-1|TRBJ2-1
TGCGCCAGCAGCTTTAATAGTAATGAGCAGTTCTTC
CASSFNSNEQFF
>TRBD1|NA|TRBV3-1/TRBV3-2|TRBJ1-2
TGTGCCAGCAGCCAAGACAGGGGGCATAATGGCTACACCTTC
CASSQDRGHNGYTF